The clone carrying this TCR beta chain was observed at least ten times. Its antigen remains unidentified. This sample was taken from a study of regulatory T cells in long-lasting Graves disease. Whole-study findings and limits: The study found lower TCR diversity in persistent Graves' patients than in newly diagnosed ones. TRBV28 was favored in persistent disease, as were TRBJ1-2 and TRBJ2-5. More public clonotypes were shared by persistent patients (about 2,700) than by new patients (roughly 870). Analysis covered peripheral blood alone, not thyroid tissue.

This CDR3 has 14 residues. V gave up 1 base and J gave up 1 base; unmatched junction bases: 2. Per the germline V gene, CDR1 is DFQATT and CDR2 is SNEGSKA (reference sequence). Time point described: persistent/refractory GD, antithyroid drugs over 5 years with positive TRAb. Preparation of the TCR library used RNA extracted from PBMCs. Relying on iRepertoire HTBI primers and Arm-PCR of CDR3 regions, the team built TCR beta libraries. MiXCR was run by TCRdb on the multiplex PCR reads, yielding one entry per CDR3 protein. The table has 430,000 or so distinct CDR3 sequences, 20% to 25% seen once. The chain couples TRBV20-1 to TRBJ2-5; 8 positions match TRBD1. This specimen was peripheral blood mononuclear cells (PBMCs), taken when the disease was refractory, from a patient treated with antithyroid drugs. This receptor was identified in a female donor with Graves disease. The CDR3: CSARGGTGQETQYF. In nucleotides, the CDR3 is TGCAGTGCTAGAGGAGGGACAGGCCAAGAGACCCAGTACTTC.